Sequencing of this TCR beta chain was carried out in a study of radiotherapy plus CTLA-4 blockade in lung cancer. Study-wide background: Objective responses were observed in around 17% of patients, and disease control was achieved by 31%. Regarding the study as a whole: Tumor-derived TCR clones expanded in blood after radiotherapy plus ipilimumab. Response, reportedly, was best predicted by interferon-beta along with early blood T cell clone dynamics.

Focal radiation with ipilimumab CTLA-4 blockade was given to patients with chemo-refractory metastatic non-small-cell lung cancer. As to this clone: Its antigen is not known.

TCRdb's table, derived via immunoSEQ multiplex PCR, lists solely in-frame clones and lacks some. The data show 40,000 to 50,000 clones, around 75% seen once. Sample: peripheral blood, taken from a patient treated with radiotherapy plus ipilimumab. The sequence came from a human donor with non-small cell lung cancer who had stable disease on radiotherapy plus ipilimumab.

Here the CDR3 reads CASSSGLTGYNEQFF. The CDR3 coding sequence is TGTGCCAGCTCGTCGGGCCTCACGGGATACAATGAGCAGTTCTTC. This chain connects TRBV18 to TRBJ2-1; tentatively, D is TRBD2 (5 bases). The germline V gene encodes CDR1 KGHSH and CDR2 LQKENI. V was clipped by 6 bases and J by 4 bases, with 16 bases between them. The CDR3 extends over 15 amino acids.